The 8 T cell receptor beta chains listed next were all sequenced from one sample in a study of PD-1 blockade in classical Hodgkin lymphoma. Using immunoSEQ multiplex PCR, the repertoire was profiled, and TCRdb retains in-frame clones only, with some absent. The sample consists of 13,000 to 15,000 clones, roughly 89% of them appearing once. The sample's time point: cycle 4 day 1 (C4D1), after more than five weeks of nivolumab. Every patient relapsed after autologous stem cell transplantation, and brentuximab vedotin exposure varied. The authors enriched CD8+ T cells from thawed PBMCs via magnetic negative selection. Sample: CD8+ T cells from blood, taken before the fourth cycle of nivolumab. Receptors originate from a human donor with classical Hodgkin lymphoma.

V and J are TRBV15 and TRBJ2-7, with D possibly being TRBD2 (5 bases). Germline loops: CDR1 LNHNV, CDR2 YYDKDF (reference sequence). This CDR3 contains 13 residues. Trimming removed 3 bases from V and 2 bases from J, with 8 bases in between. CDR3 nucleotide sequence: TGTGCCACCAGCAGTAGCGAGGCCTACGAGCAGTACTTC. Protein: CATSSSEAYEQYF. Full variable domain (outside the CDR3, taken from reference TRBV15 and TRBJ2-7): DAMVIQNPRYQVTQFGKPVTLSCSQTLNHNVMYWYQQKSSQAPKLLFHYYDKDFNNEADTPDNFQSRRPNTSFCFLDIRSPGLGDTAMYLCATSSSEAYEQYFGPGTRLTVT.

This clone is a singleton in its sample. DNA for the CDR3: TGTGCCAGCAGTCTGGAGGTAACCTACGAGCAGTACTTC. Encoded protein: CASSLEVTYEQYF. The chain links TRBV28 to TRBJ2-5; D perhaps matches TRBD2 (5 bases). The DNA matches TRBJ2-7 better at its end, which makes the J call doubtful. This CDR3 is 13 amino acids long. Germline V gives CDR1 MDHEN, CDR2 SYDVKM.

V is TRBV4-1 and J is TRBJ2-7; TRBD2 aligns across 14 bases. V shed 3 bases and J 5 bases; nucleotides not matched to a gene: 6. The V gene's germline CDR1 is MGHRA and CDR2 YSYEKL. This CDR3 region has 16 residues. Written as DNA, the CDR3 is TGCGCCAGCAGCCACCGGACTAGCGGGAGGTTGGACGAGCAGTACTTC. Its protein product is CASSHRTSGRLDEQYF.

The V and J genes are TRBV2 and TRBJ2-7; D is possibly TRBD2 (6 bases). This CDR3 contains 14 residues. CDR1 and CDR2 (germline): SNHLY, FYNNEI. V was pared by 4 bases and J by 2 bases, with 12 bases between. The CDR3 sequence: CASSVRRGAYEQYF. The CDR3 coding sequence is TGTGCCAGCAGTGTACGGCGGGGAGCCTACGAGCAGTACTTC.

This chain links TRBV19 with TRBJ2-3; 10 bases agree with TRBD2. The V and J ends lost 3 bases and 3 bases, in that order; junction bases with no gene match: 18. The V gene's germline CDR1 is LNHDA and CDR2 SQIVND (reference sequence). This CDR3 spans 20 amino acids. The CDR3 protein is CASSMSPSPTSGEPTDTQYF. CDR3 DNA: TGTGCCAGTAGTATGTCCCCCTCCCCTACTAGCGGGGAGCCAACAGATACGCAGTATTTT.

This clone was found a few times. This rearrangement joins TRBV11-2 to TRBJ2-7; D gene unclear. Germline V CDR1 and CDR2: SGHAT, FQNNGV. The CDR3 consists of 14 residues. Trimming took 5 bases from V and 3 from J, leaving 14 bases between them. The CDR3 reads CASSPLTRRYEQYF. CDR3 nucleotide sequence: TGTGCCAGCAGCCCCCTGACTCGTCGCTACGAGCAGTACTTC. The whole variable domain, filled in from reference TRBV11-2 and TRBJ2-7, reads EAGVAQSPRYKIIEKRQSVAFWCNPISGHATLYWYQQILGQGPKLLIQFQNNGVVDDSQLPKDRFSAERLKGVDSTLKIQPAKLEDSAVYLCASSPLTRRYEQYFGPGTRLTVT.

V is TRBV7-9 and J is TRBJ2-1, with D unresolved. The CDR3 sequence is 15 residues long. Germline CDR1 reads SEHNR; CDR2 reads FQNEAQ (reference sequence). Trimming pared 2 bases from V and 2 bases from J, leaving 10 bases between. The DNA for the CDR3 is TGTGCCAGCAGCTTATCCTTAAAGCCCTACAATGAGCAGTTCTTC. The encoded protein is CASSLSLKPYNEQFF.

The V and J genes are TRBV7-8 and TRBJ2-3; 16 nucleotides agree with TRBD2. V gave up 4 bases and J gave up 2 bases; unmatched junction bases: 12. The CDR3 has 20 amino acids. Per the germline V gene, CDR1 is SGHVS and CDR2 is FQNEAQ. Here the CDR3 reads CASSSPGTSGGVRDTDTQYF. The CDR3 bases are TGTGCCAGCAGCTCACCCGGGACTAGCGGGGGGGTACGAGACACAGATACGCAGTATTTT.